A selection of T cell receptor beta chains follows, all from one sample in a study of molecular identifiers for immune sequencing clone quantification. MiXCR was run by TCRdb on the PCR reads, yielding one entry per CDR3 protein. Of around 480,000 distinct CDR3 sequences listed, roughly 23% are singletons. Sequenced: naive CD8+ T cells from blood, with Jurkat cell RNA spiked in. Every receptor here comes from a human donor in good health. Some libraries in this study had Jurkat cell RNA spiked in. The CDR3 runs from the conserved cysteine through the conserved F or W. A D gene is named only where the DNA matches it firmly. Clone size, where shown, is once, few, many, or a class for clones that have expanded.

j_call: TRBJ2-5; d_call: .; clone_size: .; v_call: TRBV12-3/TRBV12-4; cdr3_nt: TGTGCCAGCAGTTCGCCGATGACAGACCTCCAAGAGACCCAGTACTTC; cdr3_aa: CASSSPMTDLQETQYF
j_call: TRBJ2-3; d_call: .; clone_size: .; v_call: TRBV9; cdr3_nt: TGTACCAGCAGCGCGAGAGGGTTCCTTCATACAGATACGCAGTATTTT; cdr3_aa: CTSSARGFLHTDTQYF
j_call: TRBJ2-7; d_call: .; clone_size: many; v_call: TRBV30; cdr3_nt: TGTGCCTGGAGTCTGGTCTACGAGCAGTACTTC; cdr3_aa: CAWSLVYEQYF
j_call: TRBJ1-6; d_call: .; clone_size: .; v_call: TRBV27; cdr3_nt: TGTGCCAGCAATCCAGCCGGGGGGGCGATTGTATCCCTCCACTTT; cdr3_aa: CASNPAGGAIVSLHF
j_call: TRBJ2-7; d_call: TRBD2; clone_size: many; v_call: TRBV12-3/TRBV12-4; cdr3_nt: TGTGCCAGCAGATTGAGCGGGAGCCACGAGCAGTACTTC; cdr3_aa: CASRLSGSHEQYF
j_call: TRBJ2-7; d_call: .; clone_size: .; v_call: TRBV20-1; cdr3_nt: TGCAGTGCTAGTGGATGGGGGATAGCCTACGAGCAGTACTTC; cdr3_aa: CSASGWGIAYEQYF
j_call: TRBJ2-5; d_call: TRBD1; clone_size: many; v_call: TRBV29-1; cdr3_nt: TGCAGCGTTCCCGGGACAGGGGATTTGGGAGAGACCCAGTACTTC; cdr3_aa: CSVPGTGDLGETQYF
j_call: TRBJ2-5; d_call: .; clone_size: many; v_call: TRBV28; cdr3_nt: TGTGCCAGCAGTTTATACAGCGTCCAAGAGACCCAGTACTTC; cdr3_aa: CASSLYSVQETQYF
j_call: TRBJ1-1; d_call: .; clone_size: .; v_call: TRBV28; cdr3_nt: TGTGCCAGCAGTTTATACGGGGGCCATGGCACTGAAGCTTTCTTT; cdr3_aa: CASSLYGGHGTEAFF
j_call: TRBJ1-2; d_call: .; clone_size: few; v_call: TRBV13; cdr3_nt: TGTGCCAGCAGCTCAGACAGATTCTATGGCTACACCTTC; cdr3_aa: CASSSDRFYGYTF
j_call: TRBJ1-2; d_call: .; clone_size: many; v_call: TRBV28; cdr3_nt: TGTGCCAGCAGTTTGACGCCGTACTATGGCTACACCTTC; cdr3_aa: CASSLTPYYGYTF
j_call: TRBJ2-7; d_call: TRBD2; clone_size: few; v_call: TRBV18; cdr3_nt: TGTGCCAGCTCACCCCAGGACTCAGCGGGAGAGGGCGACGAGCAGTACTTC; cdr3_aa: CASSPQDSAGEGDEQYF
j_call: TRBJ2-1; d_call: .; clone_size: few; v_call: TRBV29-1; cdr3_nt: TGCAGCGTTGGGGACCCCCGGTATGAGCAGTTCTTC; cdr3_aa: CSVGDPRYEQFF
j_call: TRBJ2-7; d_call: .; clone_size: many; v_call: TRBV7-9; cdr3_nt: TGTGCCAGCAGCTTGGACGCAACTTCCTACGAGCAGTACTTC; cdr3_aa: CASSLDATSYEQYF
j_call: TRBJ2-3; d_call: .; clone_size: many; v_call: TRBV6-1; cdr3_nt: TGTGCCAGCATTGAGGGGATGTTAGATACGCAGTATTTT; cdr3_aa: CASIEGMLDTQYF
j_call: TRBJ2-7; d_call: .; clone_size: .; v_call: TRBV6-1; cdr3_nt: TGTGCCAGCAGTCCAAGCAGTTGGGGTGTCTACGAGCAGTACTTC; cdr3_aa: CASSPSSWGVYEQYF
j_call: TRBJ2-7; d_call: .; clone_size: many; v_call: TRBV5-5; cdr3_nt: TGTGCCAGCAGCTTGGTTCAGGCCTCCTACGAGCAGTACTTC; cdr3_aa: CASSLVQASYEQYF
j_call: TRBJ2-3; d_call: .; clone_size: many; v_call: TRBV19; cdr3_nt: TGTGCCAGTAGTAGGAGCGTAGCAGATACGCAGTATTTT; cdr3_aa: CASSRSVADTQYF
j_call: TRBJ2-7; d_call: .; clone_size: .; v_call: TRBV12-3/TRBV12-4; cdr3_nt: TGTGCCAGCAGCGAGACCCGAGGGGAGCAGTACTTC; cdr3_aa: CASSETRGEQYF
j_call: TRBJ2-1; d_call: .; clone_size: .; v_call: TRBV30; cdr3_nt: TGTGCCGCTGGAGTTGGAGAAGTAAGGGTGGCCGATGAGCAGTTCTTC; cdr3_aa: CAAGVGEVRVADEQFF
j_call: TRBJ1-1; d_call: .; clone_size: many; v_call: TRBV4-3; cdr3_nt: TGCGCCAGCAGCCCCCAACAGGGTTTGAACACTGAAGCTTTCTTT; cdr3_aa: CASSPQQGLNTEAFF
j_call: TRBJ2-7; d_call: .; clone_size: few; v_call: TRBV4-1; cdr3_nt: TGCGCCAGCAGCCAATCTTACGCAGGGTTATCAAGCGAGCAGTACTTC; cdr3_aa: CASSQSYAGLSSEQYF